This T cell receptor (beta chain) was sequenced for a study of blood T cell repertoires in COVID-19. As for the study in general: Sites across the United States, Italy and Spain contributed samples from acute and convalescent COVID-19. PBMCs, B-cell-depleted T cells, or T cells provided the cDNA or gDNA that made up the material.

This clone was recorded only once. Per the original methods: From reference gene primer amplification, estimates of nucleated cell counts were derived. Method: immunoSEQ multiplex PCR; TCRdb's copy keeps in-frame clones and lacks some. V and J calls and clone size follow that table, whereas D and trimming were derived from the DNA. The data show hundreds of thousands of clones, approximately 91% seen once. This TCR was sampled from a man aged 55 to 70 who had recovered from COVID-19. The sequencing input was peripheral blood.

CDR3 sequence reads: CASSPPTVGLLQFF. CDR3 DNA sequence: TGTGCCAGCAGCCCGCCGACAGTGGGGCTGTTACAGTTCTTC. The J gene is TRBJ2-1, the V gene TRBV28, with D maybe TRBD1 (5 bases). This CDR3 is built from 14 residues. Per germline, CDR1 MDHEN and CDR2 SYDVKM. The V end lost 6 bases, the J end lost 13 bases, and 22 bases lay between the germline ends.